Described below is a single T cell receptor beta chain sequence and its context. The antigen is unknown. Negative selection yielded untouched CD4+ T cells of average about 98% purity. The data were obtained in a study of T cell repertoires and HLA-DP antigens. In the study overall: Alloreactive CD4+ T cells targeted HLA-DP on transduced HeLa. Donors were two male and one female, aged 18-to-29 to 60-to-69.

General study findings and limits: No separate analysis of naive versus memory CD4+ cells was done.

Sequencing was performed with immunoSEQ multiplex PCR; in TCRdb, only in-frame clones are kept and a portion is missing. The sample shows about 89,000 clones, around nine tenths of them seen only once. The V gene lost 0 bases and the J gene lost 4 bases, with 8 bases spanning the gap. The CDR3 is made up of 14 amino acids. Germline CDR1 is SGDLS and CDR2 is YYNGEE. The chain recombines TRBV9 with TRBJ1-3; no firm D call. The source of this sequence is a man in his fifties or sixties in good health and CMV-seronegative. The sample consisted of CD4+ T cells from PBMCs. CDR3 residues: CASSVGVTGNTIYF. The DNA for the CDR3 is TGTGCCAGCAGCGTAGGAGTAACAGGAAACACCATATATTTT.